This TCR beta chain is from a study of blood T cell repertoires in COVID-19. The wider study: PBMCs, B-cell-depleted T cells, or T cells provided the cDNA or gDNA that made up the material.

Per the original methods: Nucleated cell counts were estimated from reference gene primer amplification. Libraries were prepared by immunoSEQ multiplex PCR; TCRdb keeps only in-frame clonotypes and omits some of them. The V and J calls and clone size come from that table; D and trimming were worked out from the DNA. The data show approximately 340,000 clones, around 80% seen once. The CDR3 is 16 amino acids. The V and J ends lost 0 bases and 7 bases respectively, with 19 bases between them. CDR1 and CDR2 (germline): SGHNT, YYREEE (reference sequence). The chain employs TRBV5-4 and TRBJ1-2; D call uncertain. The clonotype was recovered from a man aged 25 to 40 with active or convalescent COVID-19. The specimen was peripheral blood. CDR3 sequence: CASSLVHLFFLSGYTF. The DNA for the CDR3 is TGTGCCAGCAGCTTGGTACATCTCTTCTTTCTCTCTGGCTACACCTTC.